This entry lists 16 T cell receptor beta chains sequenced from one sample in a study of shared clonotypes between healthy human individuals. Clones were read by immunoSEQ multiplex PCR, and TCRdb kept only the in-frame ones, dropping some. This table holds around 980,000 clones, 75% to 85% found once. Sequencing used memory CD4+ T cells from PBMCs. Subset reported: CD45RA-negative fraction. These receptors were obtained from a man between 18 and 29 years old in good health. Some clones in this sample may be carry-over from other donors' samples.

Concerning this clone: This CDR3 is also generated by other DNA sequences in the sample. This chain joins TRBV18 and TRBJ2-7; 9 positions match TRBD2. This CDR3 comprises 14 residues. Trimming took 3 bases from V and 1 from J; bases not matched to a gene: 1. The V gene's germline CDR1 is KGHSH and CDR2 LQKENI. CDR3 in DNA: TGTGCCAGCTCACCGACTAGCGGATCCTACGAGCAGTACTTC. Translating gives CASSPTSGSYEQYF.

The CDR3 region has the DNA TGCAGCGTTGGGACACACACGGCGAGGTACGAGCAGTACTTC. Translating gives CSVGTHTARYEQYF. The J gene is TRBJ2-7, the V gene TRBV29-1, with D possibly TRBD1 on 5 matching bases. Trimming removed 4 bases from V and 4 bases from J, with 17 bases in between. This CDR3 is built from 14 residues. In germline, CDR1 is SQVTM, CDR2 ANQGSEA.

This clone was seen once. The chain carries TRBV7-6 and TRBJ2-1; 9 nucleotides agree with TRBD2. V trimming: 1 base; J trimming: 8 bases; junction bases outside the gene matches: 15. The CDR3 is 18 residues long. Germline CDR1 and CDR2: SGHVS and FNYEAQ. The CDR3 is CASSLVDWREGHSDEQFF. DNA for the CDR3: TGTGCCAGCAGCTTAGTAGACTGGCGGGAGGGCCACTCGGATGAGCAGTTCTTC.

The chain couples TRBV5-4 to TRBJ2-1, with TRBD1 identical over 9 bases. The V gene end was trimmed by 0 bases and the J gene end by 4 bases; junction bases not matched to a gene: 8. CDR1 and CDR2 (germline): SGHNT, YYREEE (reference sequence). This CDR3 has 17 amino acids. The CDR3 region has the DNA TGTGCCAGCAGCTTGGCCTGGGGGGGACAGGGTTACAATGAGCAGTTCTTC. As protein: CASSLAWGGQGYNEQFF.

The CDR3 spells CATLQGLGASGANVLTF. CDR3 nucleotides: TGTGCCACGCTCCAGGGTCTAGGCGCCTCTGGGGCCAACGTCCTGACTTTC. The chain combines TRBV10-3 with TRBJ2-6; D possibly corresponds to TRBD1 (5 bases). V was cut by 10 bases and J by 0 bases, with 19 bases left in between. Germline CDR1 ENHRY, CDR2 SYGVKD. The CDR3 is 17 residues long.

The chain combines TRBV4-2 with TRBJ2-7, with TRBD2 matching over 8 bases. The V segment lost 0 bases and the J segment 2 bases; nucleotides outside the gene matches: 6. CDR1 and CDR2 from the germline V gene are LGHNA and YNFKEQ. CDR3 size: 16 residues. Here the CDR3 reads CASSQELAAKPYEQYF. CDR3 sequence (DNA): TGTGCCAGCAGCCAAGAACTAGCGGCTAAGCCCTACGAGCAGTACTTC.

The sample holds one count of this clone. The V gene is TRBV7-8, the J gene TRBJ2-5; the D gene could be TRBD1 or TRBD2 (5 bases each). The J call may not be correct, given that the DNA end is closer to TRBJ2-7. This CDR3 has 14 residues. CDR1 is SGHVS and CDR2 is FQNEAQ in the germline V gene. Written as DNA, the CDR3 is TGTGCCAGCAGCTTAGAGGGGACGTACTACGAGCAGTACTTC. Translation: CASSLEGTYYEQYF.

The CDR3 nucleotides read TGTGCCAGCAAAGAATGGGCCAGCGAACTCTATGGCTACACCTTC. Translating it yields CASKEWASELYGYTF. This chain connects TRBV5-8 to TRBJ1-2; D is uncertain. Germline lookup yields CDR1 SGHTS and CDR2 YDEGEE. The CDR3 length is 15 residues. Trimming cost V 6 bases and J 4 bases, with 19 bases left between them. The full variable domain, its missing parts supplied by reference TRBV5-8 and TRBJ1-2, is EAGVTQSPTHLIKTRGQQATLRCSPISGHTSVYWYQQALGLGLQFLLWYDEGEERNRGNFPPRFSGRQFPNYSSELNVNALELEDSALYLCASKEWASELYGYTFGSGTRLTVV.

This chain joins TRBV7-9 and TRBJ1-1; no clear D gene. Between the trimmed V and J ends, which lost 5 bases and 8 bases, there was a span of 15 bases. Germline V gene data show CDR1 as SEHNR and CDR2 as FQNEAQ (reference sequence). The CDR3 loop spans 13 amino acids. The CDR3 sequence is CASSPPVVWEAFF. The DNA of the CDR3 is TGTGCCAGCAGCCCCCCTGTAGTGTGGGAAGCTTTCTTT.

This clone was seen only a few times. The same CDR3 arises from other DNA sequences in this sample as well. V usage is TRBV28 and J usage is TRBJ1-2, with D maybe TRBD1 (5 bases). The CDR3 consists of 13 residues. CDR1 is MDHEN, CDR2 SYDVKM, per germline. The V gene lost 5 bases and the J gene lost 5 bases, with 12 bases spanning the gap. DNA of the CDR3: TGTGCCAGCAGTCTAGGCGGGGGATATGGCTACACCTTC. It specifies CASSLGGGYGYTF.

Only a few counts were recorded for this clone. This chain uses TRBV6-5 with TRBJ1-2; perhaps TRBD1 as D (6 bases). This CDR3 spans 14 amino acids. CDR1 and CDR2 (germline): MNHEY, SVGAGI. V lost 0 bases and J 6 bases, leaving 11 bases between the germline ends. The CDR3 spells CASSYSNRVNGYTF. The CDR3 region has the DNA TGTGCCAGCAGTTACTCGAACAGGGTGAATGGCTACACCTTC.

The table lists this clone with a count of one. This chain joins TRBV6-5 and TRBJ2-1; TRBD1 aligns across 7 bases. CDR1 and CDR2 from the germline V gene are MNHEY and SVGAGI. V trimming: 2 bases; J trimming: 0 bases; junction bases outside the gene matches: 1. There are 15 residues in the CDR3. The CDR3 here is CASSYNRGSYNEQFF. The DNA of the CDR3 is TGTGCCAGCAGTTACAACAGGGGCTCCTACAATGAGCAGTTCTTC.

This sequence joins TRBV7-2 and TRBJ2-5; TRBD2 matches 8 bases. The CDR3 runs to 15 residues. CDR1 SGHTA and CDR2 FQGNSA come from the germline V gene. V was clipped by 1 base and J by 4 bases; unmatched bases: 5. The CDR3: CASSLVSGTGETQYF. The CDR3 bases are TGTGCCAGCAGCTTAGTTAGCGGGACTGGAGAGACCCAGTACTTC.

This clone was found many times. This chain uses TRBV29-1 with TRBJ2-1; TRBD2 agrees at 7 bases. V lost 4 bases to trimming and J lost 4 bases; unmatched junction nucleotides: 7. CDR3 length: 14 residues. CDR1 and CDR2 from the germline V gene are SQVTM and ANQGSEA. The CDR3 DNA reads TGCAGCGTTGGGGCTAGCGGTCCTTACAATGAGCAGTTCTTC. Its protein is CSVGASGPYNEQFF.

V and J are TRBV5-1 and TRBJ2-2; D is uncertain. The CDR3 is 18 amino acids. CDR1 is SGHRS and CDR2 is YFSETQ in the germline V gene. The V and J ends lost 5 bases and 0 bases respectively, with 20 bases between them. This CDR3 is CASSFALTRYSNTGELFF. In nucleotides, the CDR3 is TGCGCCAGCAGTTTTGCCCTAACGCGGTACTCGAACACCGGGGAGCTGTTTTTT.

This chain links TRBV29-1 with TRBJ2-3; 9 positions match TRBD1. The length of the CDR3 is 13 residues. Looked up from germline, CDR1 is SQVTM and CDR2 is ANQGSEA. V shed 6 bases, J shed 6 bases, and the junction held 7 bases outside the gene matches. The CDR3: CSVLGQGDDTQYF. The DNA of the CDR3 is TGCAGCGTCTTGGGACAGGGTGACGATACGCAGTATTTT.